These T cell receptor beta chains were read from a single sample in a study of cytomegalovirus exposure and HLA in healthy donors. Data came from immunoSEQ multiplex PCR; TCRdb stores just in-frame clones and leaves some out. Here the sample spans 110,000 to 150,000 clones, about 80% being singletons. Sample: PBMCs. These receptors all stem from a man aged 25 to 40 in good health and CMV-seronegative. Both conserved end residues are part of each CDR3. The order of the fields is J gene, D gene, V gene, clone size, CDR3 DNA, CDR3 protein. A D gene is named only where the DNA matches it firmly. A clone size is listed for some rows: how often the clone was seen (once, few, many), or a class if it is expanded.

J: TRBJ2-7; D: -; V: TRBV5-4; size: few; DNA: TGTGCCAGCAGCACCGGACACTATTCCTACGAGCAGTACTTC; CDR3: CASSTGHYSYEQYF
J: TRBJ2-2; D: -; V: TRBV5-1; size: -; DNA: TGCGCCAGCAGCAGGGGAACCGGGGAGCTGTTTTTT; CDR3: CASSRGTGELFF
J: TRBJ2-5; D: TRBD2; V: TRBV5-1; size: once; DNA: TGCGCCAGCAGCTTGGGTGACGGACTAGCTCTGGAGACCCAGTACTTC; CDR3: CASSLGDGLALETQYF
J: TRBJ1-2; D: TRBD1; V: TRBV7-2; size: -; DNA: TGTGCCAGCAGCTCAGAGGACAGGGGTATAGATGGCTACACCTTC; CDR3: CASSSEDRGIDGYTF
J: TRBJ2-7; D: -; V: TRBV7-2; size: -; DNA: TGTGCCAGCAGCCGTCAGGGTTCTTTAGGTGGCGAGCAGTACTTC; CDR3: CASSRQGSLGGEQYF
J: TRBJ1-1; D: -; V: TRBV23-1; size: -; DNA: TGCGCCTTAGCCGCCAGGAGGCGGACTGAAGCTTTCTTT; CDR3: CALAARRRTEAFF
J: TRBJ1-5; D: TRBD1; V: TRBV2; size: -; DNA: TGTGCCAGCAGACGGGACAGTCCGGTTCAGCCCCAGCATTTT; CDR3: CASRRDSPVQPQHF
J: TRBJ2-7; D: TRBD1; V: TRBV6-5; size: -; DNA: TGTGCCAGCAGTTTCACGACAGGGCCCTACGAGCAGTACTTC; CDR3: CASSFTTGPYEQYF
J: TRBJ1-1; D: -; V: TRBV28; size: few; DNA: TGTGCCAGCAGTTATATCAACACTGAAGCTTTCTTT; CDR3: CASSYINTEAFF
J: TRBJ2-2; D: -; V: TRBV5-4; size: few; DNA: TGTGCCAGCAGCCCGCCGGGGATCGCGAACACCGGGGAGCTGTTTTTT; CDR3: CASSPPGIANTGELFF
J: TRBJ2-7; D: -; V: TRBV5-6; size: -; DNA: TGTGCCAGCAGCTATGGGGGCTTTAGCTCCTACGAGCAGTACTTC; CDR3: CASSYGGFSSYEQYF
J: TRBJ1-2; D: TRBD1; V: TRBV28; size: -; DNA: TGTGCCAGCAGTGGACAGGGACCAGCTAACTATGGCTACACCTTC; CDR3: CASSGQGPANYGYTF
J: TRBJ2-1; D: TRBD2; V: TRBV19; size: -; DNA: TGTGCCAGCCAACCCCTAGCGGGAGGAAACGATGAGCAGTTCTTC; CDR3: CASQPLAGGNDEQFF
J: TRBJ1-5; D: -; V: TRBV4-1; size: -; DNA: TGCGCCAGCAGCCCCGGGGATGGAAGTCGCAATCAGCCCCAGCATTTT; CDR3: CASSPGDGSRNQPQHF
J: TRBJ1-1; D: -; V: TRBV5-4; size: -; DNA: TGTGCCAGCAGCTCGGGGACATTTGGGGAAGCTTTCTTT; CDR3: CASSSGTFGEAFF
J: TRBJ2-7; D: TRBD1; V: TRBV29-1; size: -; DNA: TGCAGCGCGACAGGGTCATACGAGCAGTACTTC; CDR3: CSATGSYEQYF
J: TRBJ2-7; D: -; V: TRBV7-8; size: -; DNA: TGTGCCAGCAGGTTATTAGTCGCATCGTTGCGTGAAAGTCTCTACGAGCAGTACTTC; CDR3: CASRLLVASLRESLYEQYF
J: TRBJ1-6; D: -; V: TRBV5-3; size: -; DNA: TGTGCCAGAAGCTCGACTAAGCCACCCCTCCACTTT; CDR3: CARSSTKPPLHF
J: TRBJ1-5; D: TRBD1; V: TRBV10-3; size: -; DNA: TGTGCCATCAGCGACGGACAGGGCGGTCAGCCCCAGCATTTT; CDR3: CAISDGQGGQPQHF
J: TRBJ1-4; D: TRBD1; V: TRBV19; size: -; DNA: TGTGCCAGTAGTACCGGGGACAGGGGGCTAAGTGAAAAACTGTTTTTT; CDR3: CASSTGDRGLSEKLFF